The T cell receptor beta chain under discussion was sequenced for a study of shared clonotypes between healthy human individuals. Every donor was a Caucasian adult from Nashville, Tennessee. Comment on this clone: What it binds is unknown.

CDR3 length equals 15 residues. With 5 bases clipped from V and 5 bases from J, the junction kept 10 bases outside the gene matches. Germline values: CDR1 SGHTA, CDR2 FQGNSA. Study-level findings and limits: Blood alone was sampled, and tissue repertoires likely differ. At large depth, rarefaction still showed sorted-subset sequencing to be incomplete.

Per the original data handling: Filtering of immunoSEQ junctional sequences could not match full-length read filtering. Assay used: immunoSEQ multiplex PCR; TCRdb lists only in-frame clones, some missing. Clone size and the V and J calls come from that table; the DNA yielded D and trimming. The data show roughly 1 million clones, about four fifths seen once. This clonotype was sampled from a man aged 18-30 years in good health. Some clones in this sample may be carry-over from other donors' samples. Sequences were obtained from memory CD4+ T cells from PBMCs. Subset of the sample: CD45RA-negative fraction. The chain couples TRBV7-2 to TRBJ1-1, with 8 nucleotides matching TRBD1. The CDR3 bases are TGTGCCAGCAGCGCGTTTCAGGGGGCCCGGACTGAAGCTTTCTTT. Its translation: CASSAFQGARTEAFF.